The 15 T cell receptor beta chains presented below share a single source sample, sequenced in a study of brain T cells in children with intractable seizures. Here immunoSEQ multiplex PCR was the method, and the copy in TCRdb shows in-frame clones only, minus some. The data show under 150,000 clones, 94% seen once. The sample in question was peripheral blood, obtained at surgery. These receptors came from a boy less than two years old with hemimegalencephaly and intractable seizures.

The rearrangement joins TRBV24-1 to TRBJ2-1; TRBD1 or TRBD2 may be the D gene (5 bases each). Germline V gene sequence: CDR1 KGHDR, CDR2 SFDVKD. With 1 base removed from V and 8 bases from J, the gap between germline ends came to 11 bases. CDR3 length equals 14 residues. The CDR3 coding sequence is TGTGCCACCAGTGATTTTAAGGGGAGAGATGAGCAGTTCTTC. It is translated as CATSDFKGRDEQFF.

The chain combines TRBV7-4 with TRBJ2-7; 8 bases are a match to TRBD1. This CDR3 has 15 amino acids. With 1 base clipped from V and 3 bases from J, the junction kept 5 bases outside the gene matches. Germline assignment: CDR1 SGHVT and CDR2 SQSDAQ. The CDR3 sequence: CASSLEGQAFYEQYF. The CDR3 DNA is TGTGCCAGCAGCTTAGAGGGACAGGCCTTCTACGAGCAGTACTTC. The whole variable domain, filled in from reference TRBV7-4 and TRBJ2-7, reads GAGVSQSPRYKVAKRGRDVALRCDSISGHVTLYWYRQTLGQGSEVLTYSQSDAQRDKSGRPSGRFSAERPERSVSTLKIQRTEQGDSAVYLCASSLEGQAFYEQYFGPGTRLTVT.

V and J are TRBV25-1 and TRBJ1-1; D is unresolved. The CDR3 is 12 amino acids. CDR1 is MGHDK and CDR2 is SYGVNS in the germline V gene. Trimming shortened V by 6 bases and J by 1 base, and 6 bases separated the two germline ends. Here the CDR3 DNA reads TGTGCCAGCAGCAGGACGAACACTGAAGCTTTCTTT. Translation gives CASSRTNTEAFF.

V usage is TRBV25-1 and J usage is TRBJ2-1; 9 bases agree with TRBD2. Trimming cost V 0 bases and J 7 bases; bases outside gene matches: 7. Germline values: CDR1 MGHDK, CDR2 SYGVNS. The CDR3 runs 16 residues. In DNA, the CDR3 is TGTGCCAGCAGTGAATATGGGGTAGCGGGAGAAAATGAGCAGTTCTTC. This encodes CASSEYGVAGENEQFF.

In the case of this clone: Distinct nucleotide sequences in the sample also encode this CDR3. The chain combines TRBV3-1 (or the pseudogene TRBV3-2) with TRBJ1-2; D is unclear. The CDR3 covers 13 residues. Germline loops: CDR1 LGHDT, CDR2 YNNKEL (reference sequence). The V end was cut by 1 base, the J end by 8 bases, with 11 bases between. The DNA for the CDR3 is TGTGCCAGCAGCCAAGGAGGACGGGGAGGCTACACCTTC. It translates to CASSQGGRGGYTF.

The chain combines TRBV6-6 with TRBJ2-3, with TRBD2 identical over 8 bases. V dropped 0 bases and J dropped 3; count of bases not matched to a gene: 5. The germline V gene encodes CDR1 MNHNY and CDR2 SVGAGI (reference sequence). CDR3 length: 16 residues. The DNA for the CDR3 is TGTGCCAGCAGTTACTCTGGTAGCGGGACAACAGATACGCAGTATTTT. It is translated as CASSYSGSGTTDTQYF.

V usage is TRBV28 and J usage is TRBJ2-3; 10 bases map to TRBD2. CDR3 length: 16 residues. Trimming removed 6 bases from V and 4 bases from J; junction bases left unmatched: 10. Germline values: CDR1 MDHEN, CDR2 SYDVKM. CDR3 loop: CASRPQTSGLSDTQYF. The DNA of the CDR3 is TGTGCCAGCAGGCCGCAGACTAGCGGGTTATCAGATACGCAGTATTTT.

The rearrangement links TRBV28 to TRBJ1-2, with D tentatively TRBD1 (6 bases). The V end lost 2 bases, the J end lost 5 bases, and 9 bases lay between the germline ends. CDR1 is MDHEN and CDR2 is SYDVKM in the germline V gene. The CDR3 covers 13 residues. Here the CDR3 DNA reads TGTGCCAGCAGTTTAGGAACAGGGTATGGCTACACCTTC. Its protein product is CASSLGTGYGYTF.

The rearrangement joins TRBV7-6 to TRBJ2-3; 9 nucleotides line up with TRBD2. V was clipped by 2 bases and J by 6 bases; unmatched bases: 12. The germline gives CDR1 SGHVS, CDR2 FNYEAQ. The CDR3 extends over 17 amino acids. CDR3 loop: CASSLSGGGRAVDTQYF. The CDR3 DNA reads TGTGCCAGCAGCTTATCCGGCGGCGGGAGGGCCGTGGATACGCAGTATTTT.

The V and J genes are TRBV7-3 and TRBJ1-1; D remains ambiguous. This CDR3 is built from 13 residues. Trimming stripped 5 bases from V and 1 base from J, with 8 bases between. Germline V lookup: CDR1 SGHTA, CDR2 FQGTGA. The CDR3 loop is CASSRQRNTEAFF. The CDR3 DNA follows: TGTGCCAGCAGCCGCCAGAGGAACACTGAAGCTTTCTTT.

The CDR3 loop is CASRAPGTDTQYF. The CDR3 bases are TGTGCCAGCAGAGCCCCGGGCACAGATACGCAGTATTTT. The V and J genes are TRBV6-5 and TRBJ2-3; D gene unclear. Trimming pared 6 bases from V and 1 base from J, leaving 8 bases between. The CDR3 extends over 13 amino acids. CDR1 and CDR2 from the germline V gene are MNHEY and SVGAGI.

This chain links TRBV27 with TRBJ2-1, with a possible D match to TRBD1 (6 bases). The germline V gene encodes CDR1 MNHEY and CDR2 SMNVEV (reference sequence). Trimming took 6 bases from V and 3 from J, leaving 15 bases between them. CDR3 length: 15 amino acids. CDR3 in DNA: TGTGCCAGCAGCTTTGGGGACACTGGCTACAATGAGCAGTTCTTC. Translation: CASSFGDTGYNEQFF.

The chain carries TRBV24-1 and TRBJ2-2, with 7 bases fitting TRBD2. The CDR3 length is 14 residues. The junction had 7 bases not matched to a gene; V was cut back by 6 bases and J by 7 bases. The germline V gene encodes CDR1 KGHDR and CDR2 SFDVKD. CDR3 sequence (DNA): TGTGCCACCAGTTCCGGAGCGGGACGCGGGGAGCTGTTTTTT. Encoded protein: CATSSGAGRGELFF.

The V and J genes are TRBV27 and TRBJ2-5, with D perhaps matching TRBD2 (5 bases). CDR3 length: 17 amino acids. From germline, CDR1 is MNHEY and CDR2 SMNVEV (reference sequence). The V and J ends lost 2 bases and 2 bases respectively, with 18 bases between them. The CDR3, as DNA: TGTGCCAGCAGTTTACCGGCTCACGGGGATTGGCAAGAGACCCAGTACTTC. Translation gives CASSLPAHGDWQETQYF.

The chain combines TRBV3-1 (or the pseudogene TRBV3-2) with TRBJ2-7; possibly TRBD1 for D (6 bases). Germline CDR1 is LGHDT and CDR2 is YNNKEL (reference sequence). This CDR3 has 13 amino acids. Trimming removed 4 bases at V and 6 bases at J, with 13 bases between. CDR3 region: CASSLTGSGEQYF. In DNA form, the CDR3 reads TGTGCCAGCAGCCTAACAGGGTCGGGCGAGCAGTACTTC.